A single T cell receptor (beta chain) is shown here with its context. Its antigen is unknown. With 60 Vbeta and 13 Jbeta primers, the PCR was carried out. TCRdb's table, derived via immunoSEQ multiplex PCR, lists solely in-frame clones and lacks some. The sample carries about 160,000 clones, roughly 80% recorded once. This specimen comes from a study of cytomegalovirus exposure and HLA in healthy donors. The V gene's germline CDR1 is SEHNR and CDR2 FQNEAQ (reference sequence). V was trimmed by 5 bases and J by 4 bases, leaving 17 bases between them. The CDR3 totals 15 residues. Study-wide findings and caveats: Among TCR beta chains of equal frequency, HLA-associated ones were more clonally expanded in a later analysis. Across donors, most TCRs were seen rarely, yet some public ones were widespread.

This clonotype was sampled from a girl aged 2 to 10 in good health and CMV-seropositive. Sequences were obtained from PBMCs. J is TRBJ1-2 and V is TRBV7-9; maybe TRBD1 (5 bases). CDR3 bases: TGTGCCAGCAGCGCTCCGATGGGGGGAGTCTATGGCTACACCTTC. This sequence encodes CASSAPMGGVYGYTF.